What follows are 21 T cell receptor beta chains derived from one specimen sequenced in a study of blood T cells in healthy people across ages. A J-beta primer mix and a sample-barcoded 5' primer were used in a second PCR of about 7 to 12 cycles. TCRdb recomputed calls from the 5' RACE reads with MiXCR, one row per CDR3 protein. Of hundreds of thousands of distinct CDR3 sequences listed, 25% are singletons. The same data also contributed to another study, on T cells of mothers and their children.

The sequencing input was blood. All receptors derive from a boy aged 5 to 17 in good health.

There are a few counts of this clonotype. The chain is built from TRBV7-2 and TRBJ2-7, with D perhaps matching TRBD2 (7 bases). There are 16 residues in the CDR3. CDR1 and CDR2 from the germline V gene are SGHTA and FQGNSA. The V end lost 4 bases, the J end lost 4 bases, and 20 bases lay between the germline ends. CDR3 in amino acids: CASSSFGGARGYEQYF. CDR3 bases: TGTGCCAGCAGCTCATTTGGGGGGGCTCGGGGATACGAGCAGTACTTC.

This chain links TRBV12-3 or TRBV12-4 with TRBJ2-5, with D perhaps matching TRBD1 (6 bases). With the DNA end fitting TRBJ2-7 better, the J assignment may be wrong. This CDR3 has 11 amino acids. CDR3 protein: CATGRGYEQYF. As DNA, the CDR3 is TGTGCCACGGGAAGGGGGTACGAGCAGTACTTC.

This chain connects TRBV6-2 or TRBV6-3 to TRBJ1-1, with D hard to call. Trimming cost V 8 bases and J 0 bases, with 7 bases left between them. CDR1 is MNHEY, CDR2 SVGEGT, per germline. The CDR3 has 12 amino acids. CDR3 nucleotide sequence: TGTGCCAGCGGCTCGATGAACACTGAAGCTTTCTTT. Its protein product is CASGSMNTEAFF.

The V gene is TRBV4-1, the J gene TRBJ2-3; the D is unclear. The V gene lost 1 base and the J gene lost 4 bases, with 3 bases spanning the gap. CDR3 size: 12 residues. Germline V gene data show CDR1 as MGHRA and CDR2 as YSYEKL. As DNA, the CDR3 is TGCGCCAGCAGCCAAGGGGCAGATACGCAGTATTTT. Its translation is CASSQGADTQYF.

In this sample, this clonotype turned up a few times. The J gene is TRBJ2-5, the V gene TRBV12-3 or TRBV12-4, with 7 bases matching TRBD1. The trim removed 3 bases at V and 5 bases at J, leaving 3 bases unmatched. This CDR3 is 13 amino acids long. Here the CDR3 reads CASSFRGLETQYF. In DNA form, the CDR3 reads TGTGCCAGCAGTTTTAGGGGGCTGGAGACCCAGTACTTC.

This clonotype occurred a few times. The chain has TRBV7-9 and TRBJ1-1; TRBD1 might be the D (5 bases). CDR3 length: 15 residues. V was trimmed by 6 bases and J by 0 bases, leaving 14 bases between them. Germline lookup yields CDR1 SEHNR and CDR2 FQNEAQ (reference sequence). CDR3 in amino acids: CASSRDSGVNTEAFF. The CDR3 coding sequence is TGTGCCAGCAGTCGGGATTCGGGGGTGAACACTGAAGCTTTCTTT.

The rearrangement uses TRBV6-2 or TRBV6-3 and TRBJ1-2, with TRBD1 matching over 7 bases. Trimming at V came to 5 bases and at J to 8 bases, leaving 8 bases not matched to a gene. This CDR3 region has 13 residues. From germline, CDR1 is MNHEY and CDR2 SVGEGT. In DNA, the CDR3 is TGTGCCAGCAGTGACAGGGTCACAGGGGGCTACACCTTC. Its protein is CASSDRVTGGYTF.

This clonotype was found a few times. The chain carries TRBV29-1 and TRBJ2-5, with 9 bases lining up with TRBD1. The V and J ends lost 7 bases and 5 bases, in that order; junction bases with no gene match: 5. Germline loops: CDR1 SQVTM, CDR2 ANQGSEA. This CDR3 spans 12 amino acids. The CDR3 coding sequence is TGCAGCGCACAGGGGGCGGCTGAGACCCAGTACTTC. Its protein product is CSAQGAAETQYF.

The chain is built from TRBV6-1 and TRBJ2-5; possibly TRBD1 or TRBD2 for D (7 bases each). Near its end, the DNA agrees better with TRBJ2-1, so the J call may be wrong. The CDR3 spans 13 residues. Germline lookup yields CDR1 MNHNS and CDR2 SASEGT. DNA for the CDR3: TGTGCCAGCGCTTACAGGGGACTAAATGAGCAGTTCTTC. It yields the protein CASAYRGLNEQFF.

This clonotype was seen many times. Sequence at one end of the junction differs from germline and may be a read error. The chain uses TRBV5-1 and TRBJ2-1; no clear D gene. Germline-derived CDR1 and CDR2 are SGHRS and YFSETQ. This CDR3 comprises 12 residues. The CDR3 DNA follows: TGTGCCAGCAGCTTAGAATTTAATGAGCAGTTCTTC. As protein: CASSLEFNEQFF.

The chain's CDR3 is CASSLGGEGEQFF. CDR3 DNA: TGCGCCAGCAGCTTGGGGGGCGAGGGTGAGCAGTTCTTC. The chain couples TRBV5-1 to TRBJ2-1; D possibly uses TRBD1 or TRBD2 (5 bases each). Germline V gene sequence: CDR1 SGHRS, CDR2 YFSETQ. Trimming shortened V by 0 bases and J by 9 bases, and 10 bases separated the two germline ends. This CDR3 comprises 13 residues.

This clonotype was detected only a few times. The chain combines TRBV7-3 with TRBJ2-6; D is unclear. Germline values: CDR1 SGHTA, CDR2 FQGTGA. The CDR3 has 15 residues. Trimming removed 6 bases from V and 1 base from J, with 10 bases in between. The CDR3 sequence: CASSRPGSGANVLTF. CDR3 DNA sequence: TGTGCCAGCAGTCGCCCTGGATCTGGGGCCAACGTCCTGACTTTC.

This chain links TRBV29-1 with TRBJ1-3; possible D gene TRBD1, 6 bases. Trimming shortened V by 4 bases and J by 4 bases, and 11 bases separated the two germline ends. Germline V gene sequence: CDR1 SQVTM, CDR2 ANQGSEA. The length of the CDR3 is 13 residues. DNA of the CDR3: TGCAGCGTTGCGCAGGGGAGGGGAAACACCATATATTTT. Its translation is CSVAQGRGNTIYF.

This clonotype has more than one count but fewer than ten. J is TRBJ2-5 and V is TRBV7-2; 7 bases map to TRBD2. This CDR3 comprises 15 residues. With 7 bases clipped from V and 2 bases from J, the junction kept 10 bases outside the gene matches. Germline CDR1 is SGHTA and CDR2 is FQGNSA. The DNA for the CDR3 is TGTGCCAGCACACCCAGGGAGGGCCCGCAAGAGACCCAGTACTTC. This translates into CASTPREGPQETQYF.

The CDR3 loop is CASSRPVGVRDIQYF. The CDR3 DNA reads TGTGCCAGCAGCAGGCCGGTGGGAGTTAGAGACATTCAGTACTTC. The V gene is TRBV28, the J gene TRBJ2-4; possibly TRBD2 for D (5 bases). Trimming left V 6 bases short and J 8 bases short, with 20 bases between. Germline V lookup: CDR1 MDHEN, CDR2 SYDVKM. This CDR3 is 15 amino acids long.

The V and J genes are TRBV7-9 and TRBJ2-1; possibly TRBD2 for D (5 bases). This CDR3 comprises 16 residues. V was shortened by 2 bases and J by 5 bases, with 16 bases between the two germline ends. Germline loops: CDR1 SEHNR, CDR2 FQNEAQ (reference sequence). CDR3 amino acids: CASSLPAHGVDNEQFF. In DNA, the CDR3 is TGTGCCAGCAGCTTACCGGCTCACGGGGTCGACAATGAGCAGTTCTTC. Full variable domain (missing parts from reference TRBV7-9 and TRBJ2-1): DTGVSQNPRHKITKRGQNVTFRCDPISEHNRLYWYRQTLGQGPEFLTYFQNEAQLEKSRLLSDRFSAERPKGSFSTLEIQRTEQGDSAMYLCASSLPAHGVDNEQFFGPGTRLTVL.

This clonotype appeared a few times. The chain joins TRBV10-3 to TRBJ2-5; D is possibly TRBD2 (5 bases). CDR1 is ENHRY and CDR2 is SYGVKD in the germline V gene. This CDR3 has 13 amino acids. V was clipped by 6 bases and J by 4 bases, with 12 bases between them. As DNA, the CDR3 is TGTGCCATCAGGGAGGACCGAAGAGAGACCCAGTACTTC. It yields the protein CAIREDRRETQYF.

On this clonotype itself: The germline gene is not matched at one end of the junction; a read error may be the cause. The rearrangement uses TRBV20-1 and TRBJ2-7; TRBD1 aligns across 10 bases. The CDR3 totals 14 residues. CDR1 and CDR2 from the germline V gene are DFQATT and SNEGSKA (reference sequence). The CDR3 sequence: CSANRDRGPYEQYF. CDR3 nucleotide sequence: TGCAGTGCTAACCGGGACAGGGGTCCCTATGAGCAGTACTTC.

This clonotype was counted between two and nine times. Mismatch with germline at one junction end may stem from a read error. The gene calls are TRBV20-1 and TRBJ1-2; D is ambiguous. Germline V gene data show CDR1 as DFQATT and CDR2 as SNEGSKA (reference sequence). CDR3 size: 16 residues. The CDR3 region has the DNA TGCAGTGCTCCCTTCTCGAGCCAGGACGTCGTCTATGGCTGCACCTTC. It is translated as CSAPFSSQDVVYGCTF.

This rearrangement joins TRBV10-3 to TRBJ2-7, with 7 positions matching TRBD1. This CDR3 has 15 residues. Germline assignment: CDR1 ENHRY and CDR2 SYGVKD. J gave up 5 bases and V 3 bases, and 10 bases lay outside the gene matches. The CDR3 DNA follows: TGTGCCATCAGTGATGCGCCCACAGGGGTCGACGAGCAGTACTTC. This encodes CAISDAPTGVDEQYF.

This clonotype was counted at least ten times. The chain combines TRBV7-3 with TRBJ2-6; 8 positions agree with TRBD2. The germline gives CDR1 SGHTA, CDR2 FQGTGA. V gave up 4 bases and J gave up 0 bases; unmatched junction bases: 2. CDR3 size: 16 residues. This CDR3 is CASSSGGISGANVLTF. The CDR3 nucleotides are TGTGCCAGCAGCTCGGGGGGGATCTCTGGGGCCAACGTCCTGACTTTC.